This T cell receptor beta chain was obtained from a study of beta chain features in type 1 diabetes. Study observations and caveats: Shortening of TCRB CDR3s, moderate but significant, appeared in all four CD4+ subsets of Type 1 diabetes patients.

Only a few counts were recorded for this clone. Its target is unknown. The isolated RNA, all of it, was reverse transcribed, so expressed TCRB transcripts were what got sequenced. Some clones are missing from TCRdb's copy, which holds only in-frame ones; the method was immunoSEQ multiplex PCR. The sample records about 700,000 clones, around 15% being singletons. The sequencing sample was made of naive CD4+ T cells from blood. The receptor was isolated from a man aged 18 to 35 with type 1 diabetes.

The CDR3 is CAIRTDYNSPLHF. The CDR3 DNA sequence: TGTGCCATCAGGACAGACTATAATTCACCCCTCCACTTT. The chain employs TRBV10-3 and TRBJ1-6, with D possibly being TRBD1 (5 bases). V lost 6 bases and J 3 bases, leaving 6 bases between the germline ends. The CDR3 is made up of 13 amino acids. Looked up from germline, CDR1 is ENHRY and CDR2 is SYGVKD.